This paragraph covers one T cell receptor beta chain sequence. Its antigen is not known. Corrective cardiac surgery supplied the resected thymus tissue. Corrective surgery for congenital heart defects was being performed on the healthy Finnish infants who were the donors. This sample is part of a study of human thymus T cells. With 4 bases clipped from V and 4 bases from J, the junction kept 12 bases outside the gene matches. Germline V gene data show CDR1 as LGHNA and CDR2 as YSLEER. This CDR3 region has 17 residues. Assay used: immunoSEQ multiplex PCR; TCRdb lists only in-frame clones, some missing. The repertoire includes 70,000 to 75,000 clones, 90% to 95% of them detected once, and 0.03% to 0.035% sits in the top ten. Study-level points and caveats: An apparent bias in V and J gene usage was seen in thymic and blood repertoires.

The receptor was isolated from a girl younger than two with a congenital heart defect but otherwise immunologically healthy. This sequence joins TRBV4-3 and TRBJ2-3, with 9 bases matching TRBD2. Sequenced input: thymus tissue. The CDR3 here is CASSRMWREGPADTQYF. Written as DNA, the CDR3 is TGCGCCAGCAGCCGTATGTGGCGGGAGGGCCCCGCAGATACGCAGTATTTT.